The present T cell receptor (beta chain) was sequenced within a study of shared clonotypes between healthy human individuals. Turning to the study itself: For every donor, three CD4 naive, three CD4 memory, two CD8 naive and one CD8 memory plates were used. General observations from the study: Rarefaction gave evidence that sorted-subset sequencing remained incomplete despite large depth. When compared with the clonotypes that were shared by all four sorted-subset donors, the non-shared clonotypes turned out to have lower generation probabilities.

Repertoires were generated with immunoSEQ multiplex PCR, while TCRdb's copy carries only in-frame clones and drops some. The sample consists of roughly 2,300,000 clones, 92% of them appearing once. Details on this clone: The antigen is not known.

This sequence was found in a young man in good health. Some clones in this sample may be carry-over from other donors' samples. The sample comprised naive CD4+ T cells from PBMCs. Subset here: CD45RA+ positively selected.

The CDR3 reads CAIQASPGNTIYF. The CDR3 DNA sequence: TGTGCCATCCAGGCGTCTCCTGGAAACACCATATATTTT. V usage is TRBV6-6 and J usage is TRBJ1-3; D unclear. CDR1 is MNHNY and CDR2 is SVGAGI in the germline V gene (reference sequence). CDR3 size: 13 residues. V lost 10 bases and J 2 bases, leaving 12 bases between the germline ends.